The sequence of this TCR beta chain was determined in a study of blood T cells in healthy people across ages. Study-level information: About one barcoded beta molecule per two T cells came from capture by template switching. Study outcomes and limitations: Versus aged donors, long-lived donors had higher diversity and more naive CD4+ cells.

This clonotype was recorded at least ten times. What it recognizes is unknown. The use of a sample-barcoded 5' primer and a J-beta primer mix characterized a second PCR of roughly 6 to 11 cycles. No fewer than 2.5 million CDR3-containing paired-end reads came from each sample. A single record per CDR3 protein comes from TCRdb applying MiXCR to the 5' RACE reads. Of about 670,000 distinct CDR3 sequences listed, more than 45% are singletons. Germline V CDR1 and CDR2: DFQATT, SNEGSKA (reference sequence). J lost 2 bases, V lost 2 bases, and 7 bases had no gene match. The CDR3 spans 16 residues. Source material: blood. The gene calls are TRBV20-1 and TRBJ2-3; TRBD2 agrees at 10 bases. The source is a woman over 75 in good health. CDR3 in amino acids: CSARRPGLAATDTQYF. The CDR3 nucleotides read TGCAGTGCTAGACGGCCAGGACTAGCGGCCACAGATACGCAGTATTTT.